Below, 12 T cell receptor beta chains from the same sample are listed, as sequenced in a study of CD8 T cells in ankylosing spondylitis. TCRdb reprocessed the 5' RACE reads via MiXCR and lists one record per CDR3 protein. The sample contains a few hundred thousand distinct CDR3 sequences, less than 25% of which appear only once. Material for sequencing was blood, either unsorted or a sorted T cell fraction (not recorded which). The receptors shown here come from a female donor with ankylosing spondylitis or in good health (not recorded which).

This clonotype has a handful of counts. The DNA of the CDR3 is TGTGCCAGCAGCCCTTTCGGGGGCTACTCCTACGAGCAGTACTTC. Protein product: CASSPFGGYSYEQYF. The genes are TRBV7-2 and TRBJ2-7; the D gene could be TRBD1 or TRBD2 (6 bases each). The CDR3 runs to 15 residues. V shed 5 bases and J shed 0 bases, with 14 bases lying between them. In germline, CDR1 is SGHTA, CDR2 FQGNSA.

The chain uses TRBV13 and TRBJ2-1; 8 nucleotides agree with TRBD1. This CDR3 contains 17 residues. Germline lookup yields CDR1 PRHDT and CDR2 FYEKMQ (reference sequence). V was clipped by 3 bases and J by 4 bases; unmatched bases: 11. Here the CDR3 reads CASSFIVRGRDYNEQFF. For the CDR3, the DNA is TGTGCCAGCAGCTTCATAGTCAGGGGGCGGGATTACAATGAGCAGTTCTTC.

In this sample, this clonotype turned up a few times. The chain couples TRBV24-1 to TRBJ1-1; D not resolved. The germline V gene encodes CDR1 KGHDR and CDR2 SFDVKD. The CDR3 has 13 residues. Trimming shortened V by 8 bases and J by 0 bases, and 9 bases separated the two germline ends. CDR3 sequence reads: CATNLNLNTEAFF. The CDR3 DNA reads TGTGCCACCAATCTCAACTTGAACACTGAAGCTTTCTTT.

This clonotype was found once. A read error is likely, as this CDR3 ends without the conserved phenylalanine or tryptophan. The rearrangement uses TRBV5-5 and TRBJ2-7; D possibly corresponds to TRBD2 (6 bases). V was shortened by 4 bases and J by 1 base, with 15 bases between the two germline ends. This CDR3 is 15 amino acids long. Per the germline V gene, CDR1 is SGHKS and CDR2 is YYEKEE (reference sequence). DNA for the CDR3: TGTGCCAGCAGCGGGGGTAGCGGTTCTTCCTACGAGCAGTACCTC. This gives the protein CASSGGSGSSYEQYL.

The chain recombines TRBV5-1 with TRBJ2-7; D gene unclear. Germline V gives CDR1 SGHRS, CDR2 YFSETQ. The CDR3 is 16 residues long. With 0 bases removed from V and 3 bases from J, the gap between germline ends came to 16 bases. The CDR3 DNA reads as TGCGCCAGCAGCTTGGGGCGACTCGGAGAAGGCTACGAGCAGTACTTC. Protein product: CASSLGRLGEGYEQYF.

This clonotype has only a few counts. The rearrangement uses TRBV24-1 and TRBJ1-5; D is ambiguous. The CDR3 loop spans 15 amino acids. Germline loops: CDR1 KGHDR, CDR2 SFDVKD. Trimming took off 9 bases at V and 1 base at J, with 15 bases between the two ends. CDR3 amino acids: CATSPEGGSNQPQHF. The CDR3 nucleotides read TGTGCCACCTCCCCCGAGGGAGGAAGCAATCAGCCCCAGCATTTT.

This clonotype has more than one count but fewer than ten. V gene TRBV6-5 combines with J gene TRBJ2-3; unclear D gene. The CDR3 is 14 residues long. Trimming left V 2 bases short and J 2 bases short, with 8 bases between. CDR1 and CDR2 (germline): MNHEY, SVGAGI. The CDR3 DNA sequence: TGTGCCAGCAGTTACAGGCGGCCCACAGATACGCAGTATTTT. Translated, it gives CASSYRRPTDTQYF.

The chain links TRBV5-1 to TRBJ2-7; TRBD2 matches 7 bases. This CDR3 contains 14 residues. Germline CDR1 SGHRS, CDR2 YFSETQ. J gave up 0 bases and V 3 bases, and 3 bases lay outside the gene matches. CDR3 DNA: TGCGCCAGCAGCTGGGCGGGGGACTCCTACGAGCAGTACTTC. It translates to CASSWAGDSYEQYF.

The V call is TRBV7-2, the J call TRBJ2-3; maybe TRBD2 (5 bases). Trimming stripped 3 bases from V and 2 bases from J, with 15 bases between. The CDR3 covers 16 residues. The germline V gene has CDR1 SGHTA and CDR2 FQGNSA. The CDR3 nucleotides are TGTGCCAGCAGCTTTCCCCTTAGCGCGATCACAGATACGCAGTATTTT. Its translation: CASSFPLSAITDTQYF.

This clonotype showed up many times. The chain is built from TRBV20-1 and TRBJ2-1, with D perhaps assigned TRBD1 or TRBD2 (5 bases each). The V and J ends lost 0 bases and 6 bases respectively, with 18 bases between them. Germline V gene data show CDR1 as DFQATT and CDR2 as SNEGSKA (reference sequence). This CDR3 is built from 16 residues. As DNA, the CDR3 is TGCAGTGCTAGAGACCGTCTCCGGGGCCCTTCCAATGAGCAGTTCTTC. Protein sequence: CSARDRLRGPSNEQFF.

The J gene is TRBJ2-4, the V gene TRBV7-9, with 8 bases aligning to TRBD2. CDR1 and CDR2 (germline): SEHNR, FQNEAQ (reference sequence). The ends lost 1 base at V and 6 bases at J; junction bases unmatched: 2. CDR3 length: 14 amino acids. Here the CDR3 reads CASSLDRGGNIQYF. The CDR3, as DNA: TGTGCCAGCAGCTTAGATCGGGGGGGAAACATTCAGTACTTC.

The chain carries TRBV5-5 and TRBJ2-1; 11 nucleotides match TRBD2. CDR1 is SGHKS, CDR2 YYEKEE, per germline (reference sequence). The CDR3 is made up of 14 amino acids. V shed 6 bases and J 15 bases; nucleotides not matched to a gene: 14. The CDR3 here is CASIPPGLAVGTFF. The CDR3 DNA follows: TGTGCCAGCATCCCCCCGGGACTAGCGGTTGGGACGTTCTTC.